This T cell receptor (beta chain) was captured by sequencing in a study of tumor-infiltrating lymphocytes in primary liver carcinoma. As for this clonotype: Its antigen is unidentified. A read error may produce the germline difference seen at one junction end.

A primer matching the constant region was used to make TCR beta cDNA from around 460 ng of total RNA. Slightly modified ARM-PCR served as the procedure for the TCR beta libraries. These libraries came from three rounds of nested multiplex PCR. The first two PCR rounds, roughly 9 cycles each, used TRBV1-TRBV30 forward primers and a C-beta reverse primer. TCRdb independently ran MiXCR on the multiplex PCR reads; one entry per CDR3 protein. The table includes roughly 80,000 distinct CDR3 sequences, 65% to 75% detected once. Overall study findings and caveats: Tumor region pairs overlapped more than did tumor-adjacent and tumor-blood pairs.

The CDR3 length is 15 residues. Without any cell sorting, 20-30 mg of bulk tissue yielded co-extracted RNA and DNA. Patients in the cohort were treatment-naive and living with chronic HBV infection. J is TRBJ1-6 and V is TRBV12-3 or TRBV12-4; D may be TRBD1 (6 bases). Sequenced material: tumor-adjacent normal liver tissue. This sequence originates from a man aged 40-55 years with primary liver carcinoma and hepatitis B virus infection. The CDR3 spells CASSPDRGWNSPLQF. DNA of the CDR3: TGTGCCAGCAGCCCGGATAGGGGGTGGAATTCACCTCTCCAGTTT.